This T cell receptor beta chain was observed in a study of cytomegalovirus exposure and HLA in healthy donors. Study conclusions and caveats: The productive fraction for most TCR beta V segments was about 87% or about 30% in an earlier analysis. Some V segments could not be told apart, so they were left out, TRBV6-2 and TRBV6-3 among them.

Germline values: CDR1 SGHRS, CDR2 YFSETQ. The length of the CDR3 is 15 residues. V dropped 1 base and J dropped 6; count of bases not matched to a gene: 4. Nominally healthy donors provided the samples, though records likely missed some immune exposures. Concerning this clone: Its antigen is not known.

Researchers ran the PCR with 60 Vbeta and 13 Jbeta primers. Some clones are missing from TCRdb's copy, which holds only in-frame ones; the method was immunoSEQ multiplex PCR. The sample lists about 100,000 clones; approximately 80% were seen once. The chain links TRBV5-1 to TRBJ2-3; 11 nucleotides line up with TRBD2. This TCR derives from a male donor in good health and CMV-seronegative. The sequenced sample was PBMCs. The CDR3 sequence is CASSLTSGSADTQYF. DNA of the CDR3: TGCGCCAGCAGCTTGACTAGCGGGAGTGCGGATACGCAGTATTTT.